The sequence of this TCR beta chain was determined in a study of T cell repertoires in cytomegalovirus infection. Study results and limitations: In two of eight donors, the top clonotype was HLA-C-restricted CMV-specific.

To note about this clonotype: The target antigen is unknown.

Germline CDR1 is SGHNT and CDR2 is YYREEE (reference sequence). The CDR3 contains 15 residues. After removal of 6 bases from V and 6 bases from J, the junction contained 10 bases not matched to a gene. TCRdb called the reads again in MiXCR, with one record for every CDR3 protein. The sample records around 900,000 distinct CDR3 sequences, roughly 30% being singletons. The specimen was cultured CD8+ T cells from PBMCs, collected from culture after CMV antigen stimulation. The chain joins TRBV5-4 to TRBJ2-3; TRBD1 aligns across 10 bases. The source of this sequence is a human donor in good health (CMV status not recorded). Some clones in this sample may be carry-over from other donors' samples. The DNA of the CDR3 is TGTGCCAGCACTCCGACAGGGGGCTGGGTGGATACGCAGTATTTT. Residues: CASTPTGGWVDTQYF.